This TCR beta chain was obtained from a study of human T cells and chemical hapten exposure. Broader study findings: Expanded TCRs were compared with controls, and the expanded TCRs formed significantly more large CDR3 similarity clusters.

V was pared by 6 bases and J by 7 bases, with 7 bases between. The CDR3 runs to 11 residues. CDR1 and CDR2 from the germline V gene are ENHRY and SYGVKD. TCRdb independently ran MiXCR on the RACE reads; one entry per CDR3 protein. The sample includes about 260,000 distinct CDR3 sequences, over 8% of them seen just once. The time point: pre-sensitization, week 0. Treatment meaning: therapeutic diphenylcyclopropenone sensitization with weekly scalp DPC. Concerning this clonotype: As yet, its antigen is unknown.

The rearrangement joins TRBV10-3 to TRBJ2-1; D remains unclear. This receptor was obtained from a woman between 35 and 50 years old with alopecia areata. Some clones in this sample may be carry-over from other donors' samples. Sample: whole blood, taken in connection with sensitization to the hapten diphenylcyclopropenone (DPC). The CDR3 protein is CAIRSQNEQFF. CDR3 bases: TGTGCCATCAGAAGCCAGAATGAGCAGTTCTTC.